This T cell receptor beta chain was recorded in a study of graft-versus-host responses after intestinal transplantation. At the level of the study: Grafts that recipients had were multivisceral, liver-intestinal, or isolated intestinal transplants. Among the recipients, all got anti-thymocyte globulin induction and then tacrolimus and steroids for 3 to 4 years.

Some clones are missing from TCRdb's copy, which holds only in-frame ones; the method was immunoSEQ multiplex PCR. The sample holds some 96,000 clones; over 75% are singletons and the top ten take over 0.95%. The study's findings and limits: Subjects displaying graft-donor T cell macrochimerism possessed elevated graft-versus-host to host-versus-graft clonal ratios inside allografts. GvH clones appeared in recipient marrow, some first in ileum or blood.

The V gene's germline CDR1 is SEHNR and CDR2 FQNEAQ (reference sequence). The CDR3 covers 16 residues. V gave up 5 bases and J gave up 4 bases; unmatched junction bases: 12. Points on this clone: Its antigen is not identified.

Sequences were derived from unstimulated CD4+ T cells sorted from spleen or lymph node cells, sampled before transplant. This chain connects TRBV7-9 to TRBJ2-7; TRBD1 matches 9 bases. This sequence originates from a human donor who was the organ donor for an intestinal transplant. DNA for the CDR3: TGTGCCAGCAGCACGGGCGGGGGACAGGGTTTGTACGAGCAGTACTTC. Its protein product is CASSTGGGQGLYEQYF.